A single sample is the source of the 27 T cell receptor beta chains below, sequenced in a study of Tregs in tolerant kidney transplant recipients. TCRdb's copy holds only in-frame clones and misses some; the assay was immunoSEQ multiplex PCR. The sample includes about 18,000 clones, approximately 60% seen only once; the top ten take approximately 3%. No antigens are known for them. The sequencing sample was made of Tregs from blood cultured with allogeneic cells. The receptors come from a human donor in good health.

This clone was seen more than once but under ten times. This chain joins TRBV5-1 and TRBJ1-1, with D unclear. Trimming shortened V by 4 bases and J by 11 bases, and 18 bases separated the two germline ends. The V gene's germline CDR1 is SGHRS and CDR2 YFSETQ. This CDR3 comprises 13 residues. CDR3 nucleotide sequence: TGCGCCAGCAGCCCCGAAGGCCCCAAAAGGGCTTTCTTT. It yields the protein CASSPEGPKRAFF.

The table lists this clone with a few counts. The chain employs TRBV7-2 and TRBJ1-1; weak D call: TRBD1 (5 bases). This CDR3 has 15 residues. V lost 7 bases and J 6 bases, leaving 21 bases between the germline ends. Germline CDR1 is SGHTA and CDR2 is FQGNSA. The CDR3: CASIVGGMRGAEAFF. DNA of the CDR3: TGTGCCAGCATCGTGGGGGGGATGAGGGGCGCTGAAGCTTTCTTT.

This clone was seen more than once but under ten times. The chain employs TRBV7-3 and TRBJ2-7; D could derive from TRBD1 or TRBD2 (5 bases each). The CDR3 consists of 14 residues. Germline values: CDR1 SGHTA, CDR2 FQGTGA. Trimming removed 2 bases at V and 2 bases at J, with 10 bases between. CDR3 region: CASSLYPGPYEQYF. The CDR3 DNA is TGTGCCAGCAGCTTATATCCGGGGCCCTACGAGCAGTACTTC.

The chain employs TRBV29-1 and TRBJ2-7, with D possibly being TRBD2 (6 bases). V was clipped by 0 bases and J by 8 bases, with 11 bases between them. Per germline, CDR1 SQVTM and CDR2 ANQGSEA. This CDR3 is 12 amino acids long. CDR3 DNA: TGCAGCGTTGAAGAAGGAGGGCTGAAGCAGTACTTC. It codes for CSVEEGGLKQYF.

V and J are TRBV11-3 and TRBJ2-2, with 8 bases fitting TRBD2. Germline V CDR1 and CDR2: SGHNT, YENEEA. Trimming removed 5 bases from V and 4 bases from J; junction bases left unmatched: 9. The CDR3 has 16 amino acids. CDR3 sequence: CASSPQFSGGTGELFF. The DNA for the CDR3 is TGTGCCAGCAGCCCCCAATTCAGCGGGGGCACCGGGGAGCTGTTTTTT.

This chain joins TRBV6-5 and TRBJ1-1; D unresolved. Trimming stripped 6 bases from V and 4 bases from J, with 6 bases between. CDR1 is MNHEY, CDR2 SVGAGI, per germline. This CDR3 region has 11 residues. The CDR3 region is CASSRFTEAFF. The CDR3 DNA is TGTGCCAGCAGCAGGTTCACTGAAGCTTTCTTT.

This clone was found a few times. This chain joins TRBV7-3 and TRBJ2-1; 11 bases are a match to TRBD2. The germline CDR1 and CDR2 sequences are SGHTA and FQGTGA. The trim removed 5 bases at V and 9 bases at J, leaving 12 bases unmatched. CDR3 size: 16 residues. CDR3 bases: TGTGCCAGCAGCCAGTTTACTAGCGGGAGTAAGGGTGAGCAGTTCTTC. It is translated as CASSQFTSGSKGEQFF.

This clone is a singleton in its sample. The chain couples TRBV6-5 to TRBJ1-1; 9 bases fit TRBD1. The ends lost 5 bases at V and 11 bases at J; junction bases unmatched: 15. Germline CDR1 is MNHEY and CDR2 is SVGAGI. The CDR3 consists of 15 residues. CDR3: CASSPGTGISLRAFF. In nucleotides, the CDR3 is TGTGCCAGCAGTCCCGGGACAGGGATAAGCTTGAGGGCTTTCTTT.

This chain joins TRBV11-2 and TRBJ2-1, with D unresolved. V lost 5 bases and J 8 bases, leaving 10 bases between the germline ends. This CDR3 comprises 12 residues. Germline assignment: CDR1 SGHAT and CDR2 FQNNGV. The CDR3 bases are TGTGCCAGCAGCCTAGGTAGGGATGAGCAGTTCTTC. It yields the protein CASSLGRDEQFF.

This clone is medium-sized (0.01 to 0.1%) in the sample. This chain links TRBV30 with TRBJ1-4; D remains ambiguous. From germline, CDR1 is GTSNPN and CDR2 SVGIG (reference sequence). V was shortened by 3 bases and J by 3 bases, with 14 bases between the two germline ends. This CDR3 region has 15 residues. In DNA form, the CDR3 reads TGTGCCTGGAGCCGACTGGTAGGGCCTAATGAAAAACTGTTTTTT. Its translation: CAWSRLVGPNEKLFF.

By share of the sample, this clone is large. This chain joins TRBV20-1 and TRBJ1-3; D is unresolved. This CDR3 has 11 residues. V lost 3 bases and J 5 bases, leaving 5 bases between the germline ends. CDR1 is DFQATT and CDR2 is SNEGSKA in the germline V gene (reference sequence). CDR3 coding DNA: TGCAGTGCTAGCCGCCGAAACACCATATATTTT. Translating gives CSASRRNTIYF.

This clone was counted once. This chain joins TRBV7-2 and TRBJ2-1; D remains unclear. The ends were cut back, 6 bases at V and 4 bases at J, with 4 bases in the middle. CDR1 and CDR2 (germline): SGHTA, FQGNSA. This CDR3 contains 11 residues. For the CDR3, the DNA is TGTGCCAGCAGAAAATACAATGAGCAGTTCTTC. This encodes CASRKYNEQFF.

The chain employs TRBV6-6 and TRBJ1-1, with 9 bases identical to TRBD1. The V and J ends lost 5 bases and 2 bases, in that order; junction bases with no gene match: 6. This CDR3 has 15 amino acids. Germline CDR1 is MNHNY and CDR2 is SVGAGI (reference sequence). The CDR3 reads CASSGRDRVNTEAFF. For the CDR3, the DNA is TGTGCCAGCAGTGGACGGGACAGGGTAAACACTGAAGCTTTCTTT.

The J gene is TRBJ2-7, the V gene TRBV15, with 7 bases that match TRBD2. The CDR3 sequence is 15 residues long. Trimming removed 1 base from V and 4 bases from J; junction bases left unmatched: 7. Germline loops: CDR1 LNHNV, CDR2 YYDKDF (reference sequence). This chain's CDR3 is CATSRARGGTYEQYF. For the CDR3, the DNA is TGTGCCACCAGCAGAGCGCGCGGGGGAACATACGAGCAGTACTTC.

This chain connects TRBV19 to TRBJ2-3, with a possible D match to TRBD2 (5 bases). Trimming shortened V by 3 bases and J by 1 base, and 11 bases separated the two germline ends. The CDR3 is 15 residues long. Germline-derived CDR1 and CDR2 are LNHDA and SQIVND (reference sequence). The CDR3 loop is CASSITSHRTDTQYF. The CDR3 nucleotides are TGTGCCAGTAGTATTACTAGTCATCGCACAGATACGCAGTATTTT.

The chain couples TRBV30 to TRBJ2-3; 7 bases line up with TRBD2. Germline-derived CDR1 and CDR2 are GTSNPN and SVGIG (reference sequence). The CDR3 has 15 amino acids. V gave up 3 bases and J gave up 5 bases; unmatched junction bases: 11. CDR3 nucleotides: TGTGCCTGGAGGGCATGGCGGGAGCAGGGAGATACGCAGTATTTT. Translation: CAWRAWREQGDTQYF.

The V gene is TRBV19, the J gene TRBJ2-1, with 13 bases that match TRBD2. With V trimmed by 7 bases and J by 5 bases, 11 bases remained unmatched. The CDR3 is 17 amino acids. Germline loops: CDR1 LNHDA, CDR2 SQIVND (reference sequence). The CDR3 DNA reads as TGTGCCAGTACCAACCTCGGACTAGCGGGGGACCACAATGAGCAGTTCTTC. It translates to CASTNLGLAGDHNEQFF.

The chain has TRBV9 and TRBJ2-5; D unclear. With 4 bases removed from V and 7 bases from J, the gap between germline ends came to 23 bases. The CDR3 runs to 16 residues. Germline V gives CDR1 SGDLS, CDR2 YYNGEE. In DNA form, the CDR3 reads TGTGCCAGCAGCCCCTCAGGACGGGTTTCAAGAAGGACCCAGTACTTC. Amino acids: CASSPSGRVSRRTQYF.

The CDR3 reads CASSLGWEGKDEQFF. DNA for the CDR3: TGTGCCAGCAGCTTGGGGTGGGAGGGTAAAGATGAGCAGTTCTTC. The chain recombines TRBV11-3 with TRBJ2-1, with 7 nucleotides matching TRBD2. Germline lookup yields CDR1 SGHNT and CDR2 YENEEA. The trim removed 3 bases at V and 8 bases at J, leaving 10 bases unmatched. The CDR3 length is 15 residues.

This chain uses TRBV27 with TRBJ1-6; maybe TRBD1 (6 bases). The CDR3 runs to 15 residues. Per germline, CDR1 MNHEY and CDR2 SMNVEV (reference sequence). Deletions cut 5 bases from V and 7 bases from J, with 15 bases between. For the CDR3, the DNA is TGTGCCAGCAGTCGGGTCGGGCAGGGGAATTCACCCCTCCACTTT. It codes for CASSRVGQGNSPLHF.

This clone was observed a few times. The CDR3 here is CASSVEERRGRGLSTDTQYF. CDR3 in DNA: TGTGCCAGCAGCGTAGAGGAGCGAAGGGGTCGGGGCCTGAGCACAGATACGCAGTATTTT. The V and J genes are TRBV9 and TRBJ2-3; D assignment may be TRBD1 or TRBD2 (5 bases each). The V end lost 0 bases, the J end lost 0 bases, and 23 bases lay between the germline ends. Per the germline V gene, CDR1 is SGDLS and CDR2 is YYNGEE. This CDR3 spans 20 amino acids.

This clone turned up a few times. The rearrangement uses TRBV19 and TRBJ2-1; the D gene is possibly TRBD2 (6 bases). V gave up 3 bases and J gave up 0 bases, with 21 bases separating them. The CDR3 length is 19 residues. Germline CDR1 reads LNHDA; CDR2 reads SQIVND (reference sequence). The CDR3 coding sequence is TGTGCCAGTAGTATTGTCCCTGGTTTGGCGGGGCGCTCCTACAATGAGCAGTTCTTC. Its translation: CASSIVPGLAGRSYNEQFF.

V is TRBV7-2 and J is TRBJ2-3, with 7 bases matching TRBD1. This CDR3 region has 15 residues. The germline V gene has CDR1 SGHTA and CDR2 FQGNSA. With 6 bases clipped from V and 3 bases from J, the junction kept 9 bases outside the gene matches. In nucleotides, the CDR3 is TGTGCCAGCAGGGTACAGGGGCTTAGGACAGATACGCAGTATTTT. Translation: CASRVQGLRTDTQYF.

The V and J genes are TRBV6-5 and TRBJ1-1; weak D call: TRBD1 (6 bases). This CDR3 is built from 13 residues. Per the germline V gene, CDR1 is MNHEY and CDR2 is SVGAGI. V gave up 7 bases and J gave up 7 bases, with 16 bases separating them. CDR3 amino acids: CASTRGGGFEAFF. The CDR3 region has the DNA TGTGCCAGCACGCGGGGCGGGGGCTTTGAAGCTTTCTTT.

The gene calls are TRBV29-1 and TRBJ2-1; D not certain. The germline CDR1 and CDR2 sequences are SQVTM and ANQGSEA. Trimming cost V 4 bases and J 5 bases, with 3 bases left between them. The CDR3 runs 10 residues. Written as DNA, the CDR3 is TGCAGCGTTGCAAACAATGAGCAGTTCTTC. Amino acids: CSVANNEQFF.

This rearrangement joins TRBV6-6 to TRBJ1-5, with no clear D. V dropped 6 bases and J dropped 4 bases, with 13 bases sitting between them. The CDR3 has 14 amino acids. CDR1 and CDR2 from the germline V gene are MNHNY and SVGAGI (reference sequence). In nucleotides, the CDR3 is TGTGCCAGCAGCCTGGGTATTTCGAATCAGCCCCAGCATTTT. The encoded protein is CASSLGISNQPQHF.

This chain uses TRBV11-2 with TRBJ2-5; 9 positions match TRBD1. V was pared by 5 bases and J by 6 bases, with 7 bases of the junction left unmatched. The V gene's germline CDR1 is SGHAT and CDR2 FQNNGV. The CDR3 contains 14 residues. The CDR3 is CASSSGTGRQTQYF. Written as DNA, the CDR3 is TGTGCCAGCAGCAGCGGGACAGGGAGGCAGACCCAGTACTTC. Full variable domain (remainder filled in from reference TRBV11-2 and TRBJ2-5): EAGVAQSPRYKIIEKRQSVAFWCNPISGHATLYWYQQILGQGPKLLIQFQNNGVVDDSQLPKDRFSAERLKGVDSTLKIQPAKLEDSAVYLCASSSGTGRQTQYFGPGTRLLVL.